This T cell receptor (beta chain) was sequenced in a study of blood T cell repertoires in COVID-19. Study-level background: Both acute and convalescent COVID-19 samples were obtained from the United States, Italy and Spain. From T cells, B-cell-depleted T cells, or PBMCs came the material, which was cDNA or gDNA.

The data were produced by immunoSEQ multiplex PCR, yet TCRdb's version contains in-frame clones alone and is incomplete. The sample has 65,000 to 85,000 clones, around nine tenths seen once. From germline, CDR1 is SGHTA and CDR2 FQGNSA. The CDR3 sequence is 16 residues long. After removal of 5 bases from V and 1 base from J, the junction contained 7 bases not matched to a gene. Specimen: peripheral blood. The genes are TRBV7-2 and TRBJ2-5; 10 bases fit TRBD2. The sequence derives from a man at least 80 years old with COVID-19, enrolled during active disease. The CDR3 reads CASSKSASGGQETQYF. The CDR3 DNA is TGTGCCAGCAGCAAGTCGGCTAGCGGGGGCCAAGAGACCCAGTACTTC.